These T cell receptor beta chains were read from a single sample in a study of Tregs in tolerant kidney transplant recipients. TCRdb's table, derived via immunoSEQ multiplex PCR, lists solely in-frame clones and lacks some. This table holds roughly 250,000 clones, 84% found once. Source material: CD4+ T cells from blood. Receptors originate from a human donor in good health. Both conserved end residues are part of each CDR3. D genes are given only for firm matches. A row's size may be missing; if present it is once, few, many or a size class.

size,D,V,J,length,CDR3,DNA
-,TRBD1,TRBV6-1,TRBJ2-7,13,CASLRDRAYEQYF,TGTGCCAGCCTCCGGGACAGGGCCTACGAGCAGTACTTC
-,TRBD2,TRBV4-2,TRBJ2-3,17,CASSLSGAGSGTDTQYF,TGTGCCAGCAGCCTCTCCGGAGCGGGGAGTGGCACAGATACGCAGTATTTT
once,TRBD1,TRBV7-9,TRBJ1-5,15,CASSSGGQGAGPQHF,TGTGCCAGCAGCTCCGGAGGACAGGGGGCAGGGCCCCAGCATTTT
-,TRBD2,TRBV6-1,TRBJ2-3,14,CASSALAGTDTQYF,TGTGCCAGCAGCGCCCTAGCGGGCACAGATACGCAGTATTTT
-,TRBD1,TRBV5-6,TRBJ2-7,15,CASSYLGTGPYEQYF,TGTGCCAGCAGCTACCTCGGGACAGGGCCCTACGAGCAGTACTTC
-,-,TRBV5-5,TRBJ2-7,15,CASSERTVSSYEQYF,TGTGCCAGCAGCGAACGGACGGTAAGCTCCTACGAGCAGTACTTC
few,TRBD1,TRBV4-2,TRBJ1-2,15,CASSQLQGAGDGYTF,TGTGCCAGCAGCCAACTACAGGGGGCGGGCGATGGCTACACCTTC
-,-,TRBV5-1,TRBJ2-2,15,CASASGPQNTGELFF,TGCGCCAGCGCGTCGGGACCCCAGAACACCGGGGAGCTGTTTTTT
few,-,TRBV6-5,TRBJ1-1,15,CASSISWGGNTEAFF,TGTGCCAGCAGTATCTCTTGGGGCGGGAACACTGAAGCTTTCTTT
-,-,TRBV19,TRBJ1-1,13,CASSKEARTEAFF,TGTGCCAGTAGCAAGGAGGCCCGCACTGAAGCTTTCTTT
-,-,TRBV1,TRBJ2-7,20,CTSSQPDIGWRDPRSYEQYF,TGCACCAGCAGCCAACCGGACATCGGATGGAGAGACCCACGCTCCTACGAGCAGTACTTC
-,TRBD1,TRBV6-1,TRBJ2-3,15,CASSSGTGSTDTQYF,TGTGCCAGCAGTTCCGGGACAGGGAGCACAGATACGCAGTATTTT
-,TRBD2,TRBV20-1,TRBJ2-1,10,CSARGGRQFF,TGCAGTGCTAGGGGCGGGAGGCAGTTCTTC
-,-,TRBV9,TRBJ1-1,15,CASSVMVVVNTEAFF,TGTGCCAGCAGCGTAATGGTAGTGGTGAACACTGAAGCTTTCTTT
-,TRBD2,TRBV11-2,TRBJ2-4,19,CASSPGLAGGRGAKNIQYF,TGTGCCAGCAGCCCGGGACTAGCGGGAGGGCGGGGAGCCAAAAACATTCAGTACTTC